This entry lists 18 T cell receptor beta chains sequenced from one sample in a study of regulatory T cells in long-lasting Graves disease. Time point given: newly diagnosed GD, antithyroid drugs for less than 3 months. Extracted PBMC RNA gave rise to the TCR library. Both iRepertoire HTBI primers and Arm-PCR of CDR3 regions were used to build the TCR beta libraries. TCRdb redid the calling of the multiplex PCR reads with MiXCR, one entry per CDR3 protein. This sample has hundreds of thousands of distinct CDR3 sequences; 16% occur once, and the top ten carry 15% to 20%. These data were also filed under a second study, of T cells in Graves' hyperthyroidism and ophthalmopathy.

The sample in question was peripheral blood mononuclear cells (PBMCs), obtained at new diagnosis, from a patient treated with antithyroid drugs. Receptors were obtained from a woman in her 30s with Graves disease.

V and J are TRBV10-3 and TRBJ2-7, with 7 bases lining up with TRBD1. The trim removed 3 bases at V and 1 base at J, leaving 9 bases unmatched. Germline V gives CDR1 ENHRY, CDR2 SYGVKD. The CDR3 is made up of 16 amino acids. DNA for the CDR3: TGTGCCATCAGTGATTTAGCCGGGACAGCTTCCTACGAGCAGTACTTC. Amino acid sequence: CAISDLAGTASYEQYF.

Worth noting for this clonotype: One junction end does not reproduce the germline sequence, and a read error may be involved. The chain has TRBV24-1 and TRBJ2-7; D ambiguous. Germline V gene data show CDR1 as KGHDR and CDR2 as SFDVKD. The CDR3 sequence is 11 residues long. CDR3 in DNA: TGTGCCACCAGTGAGGGATACGGGCAGTACTTC. Translated: CATSEGYGQYF.

The rearrangement links TRBV5-1 to TRBJ2-7, with 8 bases matching TRBD2. The CDR3 covers 16 residues. CDR1 is SGHRS, CDR2 YFSETQ, per germline. Losses at the gene ends were 0 bases for V and 0 bases for J; bases not matched to a gene: 5. CDR3 DNA sequence: TGCGCCAGCAGCTTGGTCTCCGGGAGGGTCTCCTACGAGCAGTACTTC. Its translation is CASSLVSGRVSYEQYF.

Many counts were recorded for this clonotype. V and J are TRBV2 and TRBJ1-2, with unresolved D. This CDR3 is built from 13 residues. The V end lost 10 bases, the J end lost 4 bases, and 16 bases lay between the germline ends. Per germline, CDR1 SNHLY and CDR2 FYNNEI. The CDR3 DNA follows: TGTGCCACCACTAGCTTCGTAGGCTATGGCTACACCTTC. Its protein is CATTSFVGYGYTF.

The CDR3 sequence: CASSGDLYNEQFF. CDR3 DNA sequence: TGTGCCAGCAGCGGGGACTTGTACAATGAGCAGTTCTTC. The V and J genes are TRBV11-2 and TRBJ2-1, with D maybe TRBD2 (6 bases). Germline assignment: CDR1 SGHAT and CDR2 FQNNGV. Deletions cut 5 bases from V and 4 bases from J, with 9 bases between. The CDR3 has 13 amino acids.

This sequence joins TRBV28 and TRBJ2-5; the match to TRBD2 covers 9 bases. CDR3 length: 16 residues. With V trimmed by 6 bases and J by 2 bases, 10 bases remained unmatched. Germline assignment: CDR1 MDHEN and CDR2 SYDVKM. CDR3: CASSTPGLAAQETQYF. CDR3 sequence (DNA): TGTGCCAGCAGCACCCCGGGACTAGCCGCACAAGAGACCCAGTACTTC.

This clonotype appeared many times. The chain is built from TRBV6-1 and TRBJ2-7; D tentatively reads TRBD1 or TRBD2 (5 bases each). V was shortened by 1 base and J by 0 bases, with 13 bases between the two germline ends. The CDR3 has 16 residues. Germline-derived CDR1 and CDR2 are MNHNS and SASEGT. CDR3 protein: CASSEEVGTSSYEQYF. CDR3 bases: TGTGCCAGCAGTGAAGAGGTGGGGACCAGCTCCTACGAGCAGTACTTC.

Worth noting for this clonotype: A read error may account for a junction end that differs from germline. The J gene is TRBJ2-7, the V gene TRBV7-7; tentatively, D is TRBD1 (5 bases). Germline CDR1 and CDR2: SSHAT and FNYEAQ (reference sequence). The CDR3 has 15 amino acids. CDR3 nucleotide sequence: TGTGCTAGCAGCCCCGGAACAAGGGGCACTTACGAGCAGTACTTC. It translates to CASSPGTRGTYEQYF.

In this sample, this clonotype turned up many times. V is TRBV11-2 and J is TRBJ2-3; TRBD2 might be the D (6 bases). The CDR3 sequence is 15 residues long. Germline CDR1 is SGHAT and CDR2 is FQNNGV. With 4 bases removed from V and 0 bases from J, the gap between germline ends came to 11 bases. The CDR3 nucleotides are TGTGCCAGCAGCTCCGGAAGCGGGAGCACAGATACGCAGTATTTT. Encoded protein: CASSSGSGSTDTQYF.

This clonotype was found many times. The genes are TRBV11-2 and TRBJ2-7; no clear D gene. Germline CDR1 reads SGHAT; CDR2 reads FQNNGV. The CDR3 length is 14 residues. Trimming removed 1 base from V and 3 bases from J, with 10 bases in between. Written as DNA, the CDR3 is TGTGCCAGCAGCTTAGTCCGAACCCACTACGAGCAGTACTTC. Translation gives CASSLVRTHYEQYF.

The rearrangement joins TRBV6-5 to TRBJ2-3; D is uncertain. In germline, CDR1 is MNHEY, CDR2 SVGAGI. This CDR3 is 16 amino acids long. Between the trimmed V and J ends, which lost 2 bases and 0 bases, there was a span of 12 bases. The CDR3 reads CASSYVPPGSTDTQYF. The DNA for the CDR3 is TGTGCCAGCAGTTACGTTCCCCCGGGCAGCACAGATACGCAGTATTTT.

The chain carries TRBV28 and TRBJ2-4; perhaps TRBD2 as D (7 bases). Germline V gene sequence: CDR1 MDHEN, CDR2 SYDVKM. Trimming shortened V by 5 bases and J by 6 bases, and 14 bases separated the two germline ends. This CDR3 contains 14 residues. CDR3 bases: TGTGCCAGCAGTCCCAGGGGCGGGGGAAACATTCAGTACTTC. It specifies CASSPRGGGNIQYF.

The sample holds many counts of this clonotype. The rearrangement links TRBV6-5 to TRBJ2-3; a possible D gene is TRBD1 (6 bases). The CDR3 extends over 16 amino acids. In germline, CDR1 is MNHEY, CDR2 SVGAGI. V lost 0 bases and J lost 0, with 10 bases in between. This CDR3 reads CASSYSDSYSTDTQYF. The CDR3 bases are TGTGCCAGCAGTTACTCGGACAGCTATAGCACAGATACGCAGTATTTT.

At least ten counts were recorded for this clonotype. The CDR3 DNA reads as TGTGCCAGCCTCGTCAGGGGCTCCTACGAGCAGTACTTC. It codes for CASLVRGSYEQYF. This sequence joins TRBV28 and TRBJ2-7, with D possibly matching TRBD1 (6 bases). Germline V gives CDR1 MDHEN, CDR2 SYDVKM. This CDR3 is built from 13 residues. Between the trimmed V and J ends, which lost 8 bases and 0 bases, there was a span of 11 bases.

This clonotype has ten or more counts. The V and J genes are TRBV12-3 or TRBV12-4 and TRBJ1-1; no clear D gene. The germline V and J ends were trimmed by 7 bases and 1 base, with 10 bases remaining between them. The CDR3 is 13 residues long. CDR3 DNA sequence: TGTGCCAGCACGGAGGGTTGGAACACTGAAGCTTTCTTT. It encodes CASTEGWNTEAFF.

The V call is TRBV7-2, the J call TRBJ2-5, with 8 bases that match TRBD1. The CDR3 has 16 residues. CDR1 and CDR2 (germline): SGHTA, FQGNSA. V dropped 6 bases and J dropped 5; count of bases not matched to a gene: 14. The CDR3 sequence is CASSLQGGGGEETQYF. Written as DNA, the CDR3 is TGTGCCAGCAGTCTACAGGGGGGCGGAGGCGAGGAGACCCAGTACTTC.

This chain uses TRBV5-1 with TRBJ2-5; TRBD2 matches 7 bases. CDR3 size: 16 residues. V was pared by 4 bases and J by 2 bases, with 11 bases of the junction left unmatched. CDR1 and CDR2 from the germline V gene are SGHRS and YFSETQ. The CDR3 loop is CASSGGPAGSQETQYF. The CDR3 nucleotides read TGCGCCAGCAGCGGGGGACCAGCGGGAAGTCAAGAGACCCAGTACTTC. Based on the CDR3 plus reference TRBV5-1 and TRBJ2-5, the full variable domain is KAGVTQTPRYLIKTRGQQVTLSCSPISGHRSVSWYQQTPGQGLQFLFEYFSETQRNKGNFPGRFSGRQFSNSRSEMNVSTLELGDSALYLCASSGGPAGSQETQYFGPGTRLLVL.

There are many counts of this clonotype. This chain links TRBV27 with TRBJ2-6; 7 nucleotides align to TRBD2. V lost 4 bases and J lost 4; bases outside the gene matches: 4. Germline V gives CDR1 MNHEY, CDR2 SMNVEV (reference sequence). The CDR3 is 15 amino acids. The CDR3 spells CASSWGGNGANVLTF. The CDR3 DNA reads TGTGCCAGCAGTTGGGGAGGGAACGGGGCCAACGTCCTGACTTTC.